This T cell receptor (beta chain) came from a study of CD8 T cells in Susac syndrome. Reverse transcription used roughly 0.5 to 1 ug RNA and random hexamers. One entry per CDR3 protein results from TCRdb running MiXCR on the immunoSEQ multiplex PCR reads. The sample lists over 120,000 distinct CDR3 sequences, approximately 94% seen once, with less than 0.095% in the top ten. V shed 4 bases, J shed 1 base, and the junction held 3 bases outside the gene matches. The germline CDR1 and CDR2 sequences are SGHNT and YYREEE (reference sequence). This CDR3 has 14 residues. This chain connects TRBV5-4 to TRBJ2-5, with 8 bases identical to TRBD2. This clonotype originated in a human donor in good health. Sequenced sample: CD4+ T cells from PBMCs. CDR3 in amino acids: CASSQTSGQETQYF. CDR3 in DNA: TGTGCCAGCAGCCAAACTAGCGGCCAAGAGACCCAGTACTTC.